A selection of T cell receptor beta chains follows, all from one sample in a study of STAT5B mutations in CD4+ large granular lymphocyte leukemia. Clones were sequenced by immunoSEQ multiplex PCR, and TCRdb holds only the in-frame ones, with some missing. The sample lists approximately 31,000 clones, approximately 70% seen once, with approximately 1.9% in the top ten. The source material was CD4+ T cells from blood buffy coats. The origin of the receptors is a human donor in good health. Each CDR3 is given with its conserved first and last residue. Fields, in order: V gene, clone size, D gene, J gene, CDR3 protein, CDR3 DNA. D genes are given only for firm matches. A clone size is listed for some rows: how often the clone was seen (once, few, many), or a class if it is expanded.

TRBV5-1	few	-	TRBJ1-2	CASSPRAPPGYTF	TGCGCCAGCAGCCCCAGGGCCCCGCCTGGCTACACCTTC
TRBV7-2	-	-	TRBJ1-2	CASSLTGSNYGYTF	TGTGCCAGCAGCTTAACCGGGTCAAACTATGGCTACACCTTC
TRBV7-2	-	-	TRBJ2-3	CASSLGLSPDTQYF	TGTGCCAGCAGCTTAGGCCTGTCCCCAGATACGCAGTATTTT
TRBV4-3	-	-	TRBJ2-1	CASSQVPHPPYNEQFF	TGCGCCAGCAGCCAAGTTCCCCACCCCCCCTACAATGAGCAGTTCTTC
TRBV7-2	-	-	TRBJ2-3	CASSFDFSTDTQYF	TGTGCCAGCAGCTTTGACTTTAGCACAGATACGCAGTATTTT
TRBV5-4	-	-	TRBJ1-1	CASSHIWEGLAEAFF	TGTGCCAGCAGCCATATTTGGGAGGGGTTGGCTGAAGCTTTCTTT
TRBV7-9	few	TRBD1	TRBJ1-5	CASGEEGANQPQHF	TGTGCCAGCGGTGAGGAGGGGGCAAATCAGCCCCAGCATTTT
TRBV15	-	-	TRBJ1-4	CATSRDRVREKLFF	TGTGCCACCAGCAGAGACAGGGTAAGGGAAAAACTGTTTTTT
TRBV6-5	-	-	TRBJ1-5	CAVGRNQPQHF	TGTGCCGTCGGCCGGAATCAGCCCCAGCATTTT
TRBV20-1	few	-	TRBJ1-1	CSARAGLPFF	TGCAGTGCTAGGGCCGGTCTACCTTTCTTT
TRBV5-6	-	TRBD2	TRBJ2-1	CASLPLAGGVEQFF	TGTGCCAGCTTGCCACTAGCGGGGGGAGTTGAGCAGTTCTTC
TRBV30	few	TRBD1	TRBJ1-4	CAWSVRTGEKLFF	TGTGCCTGGAGTGTAAGGACAGGCGAAAAACTGTTTTTT
TRBV10-2	-	-	TRBJ1-2	CASAETGRYGYTF	TGCGCCAGCGCGGAGACAGGAAGGTATGGCTACACCTTC
TRBV28	-	-	TRBJ1-2	CASSLEAPPSYTF	TGTGCCAGCAGTCTAGAAGCCCCGCCGAGCTACACCTTC
TRBV6-1	-	-	TRBJ1-4	CASNRDPGEKLFF	TGTGCCAGCAACCGGGACCCTGGGGAAAAACTGTTTTTT
TRBV13	-	TRBD1	TRBJ2-1	CASSLPTGNYNEQFF	TGTGCCAGCAGCTTACCGACAGGGAACTACAATGAGCAGTTCTTC
TRBV19	-	-	TRBJ1-5	CASSLGMSNQPQHF	TGTGCCAGTAGTCTGGGTATGAGCAATCAGCCCCAGCATTTT
TRBV9	-	-	TRBJ1-1	CASSVLTGRGTEAFF	TGTGCCAGCAGCGTCTTAACGGGGAGGGGAACTGAAGCTTTCTTT
TRBV6-5	-	TRBD1	TRBJ1-2	CASRVGQGVYGYTF	TGTGCCAGCAGGGTTGGACAGGGTGTTTATGGCTACACCTTC
TRBV6-5	once	TRBD1	TRBJ1-3	CATTAYRGPGNTIYF	TGTGCCACCACAGCCTACAGGGGACCTGGAAACACCATATATTTT
TRBV5-1	-	TRBD2	TRBJ2-5	CASSDPSGGVQETQYF	TGCGCCAGCAGTGATCCTAGCGGGGGGGTGCAAGAGACCCAGTACTTC
TRBV7-9	-	-	TRBJ2-2	CASSLAGLTGELFF	TGTGCCAGCAGCTTAGCCGGACTCACCGGGGAGCTGTTTTTT
TRBV19	few	-	TRBJ2-1	CASRYREVGEQFF	TGTGCCAGCCGGTATAGGGAGGTAGGCGAGCAGTTCTTC
TRBV6-6	few	TRBD2	TRBJ2-2	CAVGRGDTGELFF	TGTGCGGTGGGGCGGGGGGACACCGGGGAGCTGTTTTTT
TRBV29-1	-	-	TRBJ2-1	CSGEVRTWSYNEQFF	TGCAGCGGGGAGGTCCGGACATGGTCCTACAATGAGCAGTTCTTC
TRBV10-3	few	-	TRBJ1-4	CAISESGHNEKLFF	TGTGCCATCAGTGAGTCAGGGCACAATGAAAAACTGTTTTTT
TRBV10-1	-	-	TRBJ2-2	CASSGVPGAPAGELFF	TGCGCCAGCAGTGGAGTCCCGGGAGCTCCCGCCGGGGAGCTGTTTTTT
TRBV5-1	-	-	TRBJ2-5	CASSLDGFQETQYF	TGCGCCAGCAGCTTGGATGGGTTCCAAGAGACCCAGTACTTC
TRBV19	-	-	TRBJ1-1	CASSARQEPMNTEAFF	TGTGCCAGTAGTGCTCGACAGGAACCTATGAACACTGAAGCTTTCTTT
TRBV9	-	-	TRBJ2-4	CASSVDQNIQYF	TGTGCCAGCAGCGTAGACCAAAACATTCAGTACTTC
TRBV6-5	few	-	TRBJ1-5	CASSYRGSEPQHF	TGTGCCAGCAGTTACCGAGGTTCTGAGCCCCAGCATTTT
TRBV7-3	-	TRBD1	TRBJ1-6	CASSLTGSPGNSPLHF	TGTGCCAGCAGCTTGACAGGGTCCCCCGGTAATTCACCCCTCCACTTT
TRBV5-5	-	-	TRBJ2-7	CASSSPGGEQYF	TGTGCCAGCAGCTCCCCAGGCGGAGAGCAGTACTTC
TRBV6-5	-	-	TRBJ1-1	CASSPKGGFEAFF	TGTGCCAGCAGCCCTAAGGGGGGGTTTGAAGCTTTCTTT
TRBV29-1	-	-	TRBJ1-2	CSVEGADLGYTF	TGCAGCGTTGAAGGGGCAGATCTTGGCTACACCTTC
TRBV6-6	-	-	TRBJ2-6	CASSLQGRAGANVLTF	TGTGCCAGCAGTCTACAGGGTCGGGCTGGGGCCAACGTCCTGACTTTC
TRBV2	-	TRBD1	TRBJ1-2	CASSSLLRTGAYGYTF	TGTGCCAGCAGCAGCTTACTACGGACAGGGGCCTATGGCTACACCTTC
TRBV5-8	-	-	TRBJ2-4	CASSRTWSGGVLAKNIQYF	TGTGCCAGCAGCCGCACGTGGTCAGGGGGGGTGCTAGCCAAAAACATTCAGTACTTC
TRBV6-5	-	-	TRBJ2-2	CASSYSRSLLRELFF	TGTGCCAGCAGTTACTCTAGATCACTCCTAAGGGAGCTGTTTTTT
TRBV11-1	-	-	TRBJ2-3	CASSSGTSTDTQYF	TGTGCCAGCAGCTCCGGGACTAGCACAGATACGCAGTATTTT